This T cell receptor beta chain originates from a study of T-cell memory formation after mild COVID-19. Study at large: The study found TCR clusters largely donor specific. Study conclusions and caveats: Chiefly within CM and EM were the contracting CD4+ clones; CD8+ ones were within EMRA. From day 15 to 85, contracting clones were balanced between CD4 and CD8, whereas later expanders leaned toward CD4+.

This clonotype appeared once. No antigen is known for it. Each CDR3 protein gets one entry after TCRdb re-called the 5' RACE reads with MiXCR. The sample has 190,000 or so distinct CDR3 sequences; 20% to 25% are singletons. The CDR3 spans 17 residues. Germline CDR1 is SGHRS and CDR2 is YFSETQ. The trim removed 3 bases at V and 6 bases at J, leaving 14 bases unmatched. The TCR originated in an adult woman who had mild COVID-19 (a few samples of this study predate the infection). Cell type and time point are not known. The J gene is TRBJ2-1, the V gene TRBV5-1; 8 bases align to TRBD1. The sample consisted of PBMCs or a T cell subset sorted from them (not recorded which). The CDR3 coding sequence is TGCGCCAGCAGCTCGCCCCCAGGGACAGGAGGGCCCAATGAGCAGTTCTTC. It specifies CASSSPPGTGGPNEQFF. The entire variable domain, with the rest obtained from reference TRBV5-1 and TRBJ2-1, is as follows: KAGVTQTPRYLIKTRGQQVTLSCSPISGHRSVSWYQQTPGQGLQFLFEYFSETQRNKGNFPGRFSGRQFSNSRSEMNVSTLELGDSALYLCASSSPPGTGGPNEQFFGPGTRLTVL.